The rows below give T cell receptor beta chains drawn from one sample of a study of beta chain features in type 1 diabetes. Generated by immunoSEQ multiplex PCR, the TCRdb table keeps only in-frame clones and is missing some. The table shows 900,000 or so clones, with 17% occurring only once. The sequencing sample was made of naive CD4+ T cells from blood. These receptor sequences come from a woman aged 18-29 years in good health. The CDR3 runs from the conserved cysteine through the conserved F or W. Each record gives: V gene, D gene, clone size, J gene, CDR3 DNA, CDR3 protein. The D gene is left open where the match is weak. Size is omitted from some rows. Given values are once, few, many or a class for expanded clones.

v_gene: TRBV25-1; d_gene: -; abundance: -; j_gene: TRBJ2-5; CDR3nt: TGTGCCAGCAGTGCCTGGGGACGAGGGGAGGAGACCCAGTACTTC; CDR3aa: CASSAWGRGEETQYF
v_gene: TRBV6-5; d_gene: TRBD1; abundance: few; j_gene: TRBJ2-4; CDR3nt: TGTGCCAGCAGTCGCCGACAGGGCACCATTCAGTACTTC; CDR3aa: CASSRRQGTIQYF
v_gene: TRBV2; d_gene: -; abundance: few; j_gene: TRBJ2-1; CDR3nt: TGTGCCAGCAGTGAAGAAGTGAGCTCCTACAATGAGCAGTTCTTC; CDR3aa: CASSEEVSSYNEQFF
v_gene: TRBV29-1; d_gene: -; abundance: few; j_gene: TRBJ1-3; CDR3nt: TGCAGCGTAGCCTCTGGAAACACCATATATTTT; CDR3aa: CSVASGNTIYF
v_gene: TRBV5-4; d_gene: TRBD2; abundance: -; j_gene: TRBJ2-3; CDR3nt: TGCGCCAGCAGCCAAGGGAAACTAGCGGGAAGCACAGATACGCAGTATTTT; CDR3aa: CASSQGKLAGSTDTQYF
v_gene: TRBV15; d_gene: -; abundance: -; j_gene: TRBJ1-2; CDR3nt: TGTGCCACCAGCAGAGCCGCCAGGGTTCGGTATGGCTACACCTTC; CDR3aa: CATSRAARVRYGYTF
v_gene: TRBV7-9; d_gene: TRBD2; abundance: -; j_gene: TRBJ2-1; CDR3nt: TGTGCCAGCAGCAGGGGACTAGCGGGAGTTTCTCCGTACAATGAGCAGTTCTTC; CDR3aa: CASSRGLAGVSPYNEQFF
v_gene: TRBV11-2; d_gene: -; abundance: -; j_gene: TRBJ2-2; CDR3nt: TGTGCCAGCAGCTTAGTTAGCACCGGGGAGCTGTTTTTT; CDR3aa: CASSLVSTGELFF
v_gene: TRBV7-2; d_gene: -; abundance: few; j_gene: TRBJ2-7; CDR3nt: TGTGCCAGCAGTTCCCGGACCATGAAGGGACAGTACTTC; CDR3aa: CASSSRTMKGQYF
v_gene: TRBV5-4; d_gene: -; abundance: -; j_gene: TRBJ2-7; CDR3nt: TGTGCCAGCAGCAGTGACACCAACTCCTACGAGCAGTACTTC; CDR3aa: CASSSDTNSYEQYF
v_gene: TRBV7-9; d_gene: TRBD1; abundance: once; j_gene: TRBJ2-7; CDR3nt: TGTGCCAGCAGCCCGGACAGGGCACCCTACGAGCAGTACTTC; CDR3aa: CASSPDRAPYEQYF
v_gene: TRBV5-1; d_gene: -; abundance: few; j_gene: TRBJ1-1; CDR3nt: TGCGCCAGCAGCTTGGAGCTACAGGGATCAAACACTGAAGCTTTCTTT; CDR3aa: CASSLELQGSNTEAFF
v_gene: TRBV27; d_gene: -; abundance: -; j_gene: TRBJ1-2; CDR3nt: TGTGCCAGCAGTTTATCTAAGACCTTAAACTATGGCTACACCTTC; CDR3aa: CASSLSKTLNYGYTF
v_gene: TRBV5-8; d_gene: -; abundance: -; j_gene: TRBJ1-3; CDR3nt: TGTGCCAGCAGCTTGGAACCGATCTCTGGAAACACCATATATTTT; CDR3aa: CASSLEPISGNTIYF
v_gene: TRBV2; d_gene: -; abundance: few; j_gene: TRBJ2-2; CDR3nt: TGTGCCAGCAGCAGACAGGCATCCGGGGAGCTGTTTTTT; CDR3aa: CASSRQASGELFF
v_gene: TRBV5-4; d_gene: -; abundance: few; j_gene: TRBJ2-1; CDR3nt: TGTGCCAGCAGCTTGGTTGTCAGGGCAGACTACAATGAGCAGTTCTTC; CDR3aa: CASSLVVRADYNEQFF
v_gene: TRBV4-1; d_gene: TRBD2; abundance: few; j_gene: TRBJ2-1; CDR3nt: TGCGCCAGCAGCCTACGGGACGGGAGGGAAAATGAGCAGTTCTTC; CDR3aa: CASSLRDGRENEQFF
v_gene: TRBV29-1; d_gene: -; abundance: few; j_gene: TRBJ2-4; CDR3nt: TGCAGCGTTGCGGGTAGGGCGGCCAAAAACATTCAGTACTTC; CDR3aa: CSVAGRAAKNIQYF
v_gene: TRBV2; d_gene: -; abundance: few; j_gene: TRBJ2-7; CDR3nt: TGTGCCAGCATGAGGTCCAACGAGCAGTACTTC; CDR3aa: CASMRSNEQYF
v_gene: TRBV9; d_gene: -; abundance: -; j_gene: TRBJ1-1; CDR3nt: TGTGCCAGCAGCGTAGACCCGGGGGGTAACACTGAAGCTTTCTTT; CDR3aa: CASSVDPGGNTEAFF
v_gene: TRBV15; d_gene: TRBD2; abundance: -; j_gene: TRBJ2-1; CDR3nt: TGTGCCACCAGCAGAGCCCCAGCGGGAGTTTACAATGAGCAGTTCTTC; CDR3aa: CATSRAPAGVYNEQFF
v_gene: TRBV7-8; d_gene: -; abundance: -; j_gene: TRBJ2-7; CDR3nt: TGTGCCAGCAGCCGATCGGGGACATACGAGCAGTACTTC; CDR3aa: CASSRSGTYEQYF
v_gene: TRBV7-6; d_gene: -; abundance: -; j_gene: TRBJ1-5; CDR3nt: TGTGCCAGCAGCTTAGTAGCAGAAAGCAATCAGCCCCAGCATTTT; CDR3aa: CASSLVAESNQPQHF
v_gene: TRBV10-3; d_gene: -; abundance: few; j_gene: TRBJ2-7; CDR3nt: TGTGCCATCAGCGAAAGCCTAGTAAGCTACGAGCAGTACTTC; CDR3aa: CAISESLVSYEQYF
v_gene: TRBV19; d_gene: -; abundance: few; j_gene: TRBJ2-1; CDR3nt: TGTGCCAGTAGTATGGATGGAAGGTACAATGAGCAGTTCTTC; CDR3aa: CASSMDGRYNEQFF
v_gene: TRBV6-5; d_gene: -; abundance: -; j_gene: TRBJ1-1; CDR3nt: TGTGCCAGCGGTTTGTATGGGAGGGCGAATCGGAAAGCTTTCTTT; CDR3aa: CASGLYGRANRKAFF
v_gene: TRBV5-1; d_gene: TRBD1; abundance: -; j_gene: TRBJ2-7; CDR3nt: TGCGCCAGCAGCTTGCCCGGGACAGGGGTCTACGAGCAGTACTTC; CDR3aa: CASSLPGTGVYEQYF
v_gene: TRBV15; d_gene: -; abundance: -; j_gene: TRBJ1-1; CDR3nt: TGTGCCACCAGCAAACCTGGACAGACCACTGAAGCTTTCTTT; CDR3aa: CATSKPGQTTEAFF
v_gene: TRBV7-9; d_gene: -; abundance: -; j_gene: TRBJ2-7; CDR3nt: TGTGCCAGCAGCTTTGGGGACCCGGAGTACTACGAGCAGTACTTC; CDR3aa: CASSFGDPEYYEQYF
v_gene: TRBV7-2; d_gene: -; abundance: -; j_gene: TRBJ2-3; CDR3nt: TGTGCCAGCAGCTTAAGGGACTCTGACACAGATACGCAGTATTTT; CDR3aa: CASSLRDSDTDTQYF
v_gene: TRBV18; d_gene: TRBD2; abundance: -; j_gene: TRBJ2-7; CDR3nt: TGTGCCAGCTCACCACTAGCGGGAGGGAATCAATACGAGCAGTACTTC; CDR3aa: CASSPLAGGNQYEQYF
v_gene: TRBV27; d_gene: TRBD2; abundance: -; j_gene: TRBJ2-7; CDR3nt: TGTGCCAGCAGTTTGGCGGGAGCGACTACCTACGAGCAGTACTTC; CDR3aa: CASSLAGATTYEQYF
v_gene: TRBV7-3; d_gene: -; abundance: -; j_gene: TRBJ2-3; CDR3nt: TGTGCCAGCAGCTTAACGGGAGATACGCAGTATTTT; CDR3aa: CASSLTGDTQYF
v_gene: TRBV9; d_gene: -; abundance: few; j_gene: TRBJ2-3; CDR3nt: TGTGCCAGCGGGGGCGGCAGGGAGACAGATACGCAGTATTTT; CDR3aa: CASGGGRETDTQYF
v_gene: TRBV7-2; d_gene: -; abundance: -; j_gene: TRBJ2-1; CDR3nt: TGTGCCAGCAGCTCTTCCCCCGTGTCAGGGGCCCCTTACAATGAGCAGTTCTTC; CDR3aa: CASSSSPVSGAPYNEQFF
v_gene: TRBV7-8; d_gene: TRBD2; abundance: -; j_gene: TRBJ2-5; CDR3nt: TGTGCCAGCAGCTTAGTCTGGCGGGAGGGCGGAAAGACCCAGTACTTC; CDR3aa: CASSLVWREGGKTQYF
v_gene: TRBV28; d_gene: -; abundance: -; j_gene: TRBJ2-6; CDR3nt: TGTGCCAGCAGTTTGGAGGGTTCTGGGGCCAACGTCCTGACTTTC; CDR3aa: CASSLEGSGANVLTF
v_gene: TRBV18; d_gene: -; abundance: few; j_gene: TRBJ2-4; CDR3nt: TGTGCCAGCTCACCAAGGCAGGTCAACGGCATTCAGTACTTC; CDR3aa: CASSPRQVNGIQYF
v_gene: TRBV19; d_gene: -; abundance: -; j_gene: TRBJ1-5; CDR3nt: TGTGCCAGTAGTGGTGTGAGCAGGTTCCTAGGGGGTCAGCCCCAGCATTTT; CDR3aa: CASSGVSRFLGGQPQHF
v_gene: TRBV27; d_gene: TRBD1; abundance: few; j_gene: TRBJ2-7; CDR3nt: TGTGCCAGCATCCCTTACCCTCCGGGACAGGGGTCCTACGAGCAGTACTTC; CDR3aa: CASIPYPPGQGSYEQYF
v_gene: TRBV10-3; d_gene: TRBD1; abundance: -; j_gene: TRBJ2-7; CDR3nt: TGTGCCATCAGTGTCCAGGGGGCGACCTACGAGCAGTACTTC; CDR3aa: CAISVQGATYEQYF
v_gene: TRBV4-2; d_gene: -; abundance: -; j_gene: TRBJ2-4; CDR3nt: TGTGCCAGCAGCCAAGCTCCCAATTTAGCCAAAAACATTCAGTACTTC; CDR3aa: CASSQAPNLAKNIQYF